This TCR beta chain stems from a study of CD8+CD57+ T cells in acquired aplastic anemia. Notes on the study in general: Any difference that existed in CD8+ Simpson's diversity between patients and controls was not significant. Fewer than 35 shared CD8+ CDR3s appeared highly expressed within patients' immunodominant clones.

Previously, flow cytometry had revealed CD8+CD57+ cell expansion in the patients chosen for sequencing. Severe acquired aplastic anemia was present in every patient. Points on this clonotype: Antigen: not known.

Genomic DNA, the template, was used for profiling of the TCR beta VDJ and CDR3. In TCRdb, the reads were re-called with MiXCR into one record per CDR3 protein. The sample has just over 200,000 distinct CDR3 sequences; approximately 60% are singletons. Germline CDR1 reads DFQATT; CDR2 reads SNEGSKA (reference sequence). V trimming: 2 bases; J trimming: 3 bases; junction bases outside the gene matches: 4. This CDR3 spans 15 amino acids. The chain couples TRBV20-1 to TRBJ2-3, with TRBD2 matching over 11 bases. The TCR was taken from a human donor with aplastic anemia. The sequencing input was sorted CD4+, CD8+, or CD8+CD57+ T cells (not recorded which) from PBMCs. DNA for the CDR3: TGCAGTGCTAGATTAGCGGGGGGGCCGACAGATACGCAGTATTTT. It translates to CSARLAGGPTDTQYF.